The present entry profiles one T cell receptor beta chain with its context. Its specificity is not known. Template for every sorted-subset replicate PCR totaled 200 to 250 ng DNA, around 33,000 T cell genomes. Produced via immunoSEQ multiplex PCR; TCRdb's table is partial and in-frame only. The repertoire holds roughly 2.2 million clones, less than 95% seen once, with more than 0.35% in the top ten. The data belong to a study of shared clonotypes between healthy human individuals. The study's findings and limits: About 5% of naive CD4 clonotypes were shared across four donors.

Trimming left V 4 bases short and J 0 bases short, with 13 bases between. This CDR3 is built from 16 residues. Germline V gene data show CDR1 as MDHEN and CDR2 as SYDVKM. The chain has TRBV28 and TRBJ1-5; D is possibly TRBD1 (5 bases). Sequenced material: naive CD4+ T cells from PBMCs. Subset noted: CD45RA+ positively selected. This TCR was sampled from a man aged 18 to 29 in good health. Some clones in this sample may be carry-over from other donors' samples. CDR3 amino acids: CASSYYRFYSNQPQHF. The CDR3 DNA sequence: TGTGCCAGCAGTTATTACAGGTTCTATAGCAATCAGCCCCAGCATTTT.